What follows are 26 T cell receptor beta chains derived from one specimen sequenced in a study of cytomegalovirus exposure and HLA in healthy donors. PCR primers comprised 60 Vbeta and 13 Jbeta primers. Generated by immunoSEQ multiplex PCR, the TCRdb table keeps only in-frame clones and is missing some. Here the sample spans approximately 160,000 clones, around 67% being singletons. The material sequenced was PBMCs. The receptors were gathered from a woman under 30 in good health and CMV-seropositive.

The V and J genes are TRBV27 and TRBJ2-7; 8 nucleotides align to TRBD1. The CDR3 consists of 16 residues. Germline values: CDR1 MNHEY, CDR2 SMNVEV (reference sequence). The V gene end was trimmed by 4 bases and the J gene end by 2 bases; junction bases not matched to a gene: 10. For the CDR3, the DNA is TGTGCCAGCAGTTCCTCCCAGGGGGCTCTAACCTACGAGCAGTACTTC. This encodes CASSSSQGALTYEQYF.

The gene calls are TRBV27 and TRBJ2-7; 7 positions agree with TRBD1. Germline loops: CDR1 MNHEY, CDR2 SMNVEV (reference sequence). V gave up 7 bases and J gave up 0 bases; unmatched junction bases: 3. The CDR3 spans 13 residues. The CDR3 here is CASKPGGSYEQYF. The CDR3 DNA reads TGTGCCAGCAAACCAGGGGGCTCCTACGAGCAGTACTTC.

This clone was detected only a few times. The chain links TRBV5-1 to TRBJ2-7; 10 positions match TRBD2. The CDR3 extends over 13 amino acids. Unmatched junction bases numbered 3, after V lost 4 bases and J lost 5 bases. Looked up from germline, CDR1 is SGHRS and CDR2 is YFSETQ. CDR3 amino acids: CASSPGLANEQYF. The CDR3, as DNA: TGCGCCAGCAGCCCGGGACTAGCGAACGAGCAGTACTTC. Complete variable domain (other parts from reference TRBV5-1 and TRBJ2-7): KAGVTQTPRYLIKTRGQQVTLSCSPISGHRSVSWYQQTPGQGLQFLFEYFSETQRNKGNFPGRFSGRQFSNSRSEMNVSTLELGDSALYLCASSPGLANEQYFGPGTRLTVT.

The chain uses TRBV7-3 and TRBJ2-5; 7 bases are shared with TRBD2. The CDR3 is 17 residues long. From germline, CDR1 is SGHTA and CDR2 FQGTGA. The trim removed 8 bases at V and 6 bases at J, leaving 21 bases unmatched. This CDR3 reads CASPQLAAGNSRKTQYF. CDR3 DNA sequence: TGTGCCAGCCCCCAATTGGCAGCGGGGAATAGTAGAAAGACCCAGTACTTC.

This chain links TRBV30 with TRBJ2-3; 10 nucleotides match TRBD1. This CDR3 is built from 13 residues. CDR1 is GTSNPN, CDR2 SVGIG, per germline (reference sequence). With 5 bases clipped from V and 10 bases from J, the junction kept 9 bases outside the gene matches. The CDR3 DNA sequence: TGTGCCTGGGCCGGTCCGGGACAGGGGCCGCAGTATTTT. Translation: CAWAGPGQGPQYF. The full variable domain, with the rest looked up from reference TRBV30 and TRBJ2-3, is SQTIHQWPATLVQPVGSPLSLECTVEGTSNPNLYWYRQAAGRGLQLLFYSVGIGQISSEVPQNLSASRPQDRQFILSSKKLLLSDSGFYLCAWAGPGQGPQYFGPGTRLTVL.

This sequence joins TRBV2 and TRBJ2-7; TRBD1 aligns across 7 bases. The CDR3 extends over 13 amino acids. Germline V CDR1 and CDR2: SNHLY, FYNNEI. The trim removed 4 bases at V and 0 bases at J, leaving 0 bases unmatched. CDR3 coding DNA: TGTGCCAGCAGTGGGGACAGCTCCTACGAGCAGTACTTC. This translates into CASSGDSSYEQYF. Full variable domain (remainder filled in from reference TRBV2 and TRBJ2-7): EPEVTQTPSHQVTQMGQEVILRCVPISNHLYFYWYRQILGQKVEFLVSFYNNEISEKSEIFDDQFSVERPDGSNFTLKIRSTKLEDSAMYFCASSGDSSYEQYFGPGTRLTVT.

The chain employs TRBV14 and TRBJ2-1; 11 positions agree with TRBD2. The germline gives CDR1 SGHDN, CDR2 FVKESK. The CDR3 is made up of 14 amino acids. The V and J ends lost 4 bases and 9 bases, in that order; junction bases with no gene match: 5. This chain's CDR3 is CASSLSGRAFEQFF. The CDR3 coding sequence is TGTGCCAGCAGCCTTAGCGGGAGGGCCTTTGAGCAGTTCTTC.

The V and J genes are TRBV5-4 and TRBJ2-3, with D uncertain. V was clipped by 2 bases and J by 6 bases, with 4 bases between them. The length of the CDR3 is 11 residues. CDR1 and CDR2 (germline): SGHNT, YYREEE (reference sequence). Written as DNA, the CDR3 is TGTGCCAGCAGCTTAGAGGATACGCAGTATTTT. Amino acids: CASSLEDTQYF.

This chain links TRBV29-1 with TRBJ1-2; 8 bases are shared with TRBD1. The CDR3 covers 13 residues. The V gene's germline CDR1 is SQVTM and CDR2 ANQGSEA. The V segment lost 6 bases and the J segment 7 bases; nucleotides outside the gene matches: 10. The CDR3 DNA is TGCAGCGTGGCGGGACAGGCACGGACTGGCTACACCTTC. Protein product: CSVAGQARTGYTF.

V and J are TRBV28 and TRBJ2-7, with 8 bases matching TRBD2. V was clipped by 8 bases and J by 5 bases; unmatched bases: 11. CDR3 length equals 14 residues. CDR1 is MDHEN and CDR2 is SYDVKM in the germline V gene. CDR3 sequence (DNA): TGTGCCAGCGATGGTGCGGGAGGTATCAACGAGCAGTACTTC. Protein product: CASDGAGGINEQYF.

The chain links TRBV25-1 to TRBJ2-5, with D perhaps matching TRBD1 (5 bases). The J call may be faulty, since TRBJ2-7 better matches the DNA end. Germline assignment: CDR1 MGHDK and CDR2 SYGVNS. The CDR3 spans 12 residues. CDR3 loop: CASSDRVYEQYF. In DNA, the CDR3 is TGTGCCAGCAGTGACAGGGTCTACGAGCAGTACTTC.

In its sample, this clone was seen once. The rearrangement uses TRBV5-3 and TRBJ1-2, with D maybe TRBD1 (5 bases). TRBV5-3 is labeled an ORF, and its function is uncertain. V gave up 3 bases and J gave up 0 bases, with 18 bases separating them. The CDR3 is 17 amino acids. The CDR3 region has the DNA TGTGCCAGAAGCTCCCTCCCCGGACACCATTCTAACTATGGCTACACCTTC. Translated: CARSSLPGHHSNYGYTF.

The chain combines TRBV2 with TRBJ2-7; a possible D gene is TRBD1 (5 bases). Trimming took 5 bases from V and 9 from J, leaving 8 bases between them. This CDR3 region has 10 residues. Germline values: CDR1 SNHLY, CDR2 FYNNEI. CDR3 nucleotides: TGTGCCAGCAGTCCGACAGTGCAGTACTTC. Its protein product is CASSPTVQYF.

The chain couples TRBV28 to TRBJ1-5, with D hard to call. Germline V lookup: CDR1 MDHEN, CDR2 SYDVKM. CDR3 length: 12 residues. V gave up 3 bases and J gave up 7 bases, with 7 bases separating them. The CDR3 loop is CASSLGQQPQHF. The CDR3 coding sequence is TGTGCCAGCAGTTTGGGCCAGCAGCCCCAGCATTTT.

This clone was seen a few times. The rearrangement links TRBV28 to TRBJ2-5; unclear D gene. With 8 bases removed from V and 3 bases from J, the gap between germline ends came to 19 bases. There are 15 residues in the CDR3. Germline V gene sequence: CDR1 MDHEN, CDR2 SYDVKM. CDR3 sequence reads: CASLPPTGVKETQYF. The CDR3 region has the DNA TGTGCCAGCCTTCCGCCGACGGGTGTGAAAGAGACCCAGTACTTC.

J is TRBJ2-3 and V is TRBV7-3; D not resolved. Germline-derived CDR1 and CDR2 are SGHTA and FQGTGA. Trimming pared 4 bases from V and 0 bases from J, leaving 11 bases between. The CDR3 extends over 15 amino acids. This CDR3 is CASSSYWSSTDTQYF. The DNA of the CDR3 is TGTGCCAGCAGCTCCTACTGGTCTAGCACAGATACGCAGTATTTT.

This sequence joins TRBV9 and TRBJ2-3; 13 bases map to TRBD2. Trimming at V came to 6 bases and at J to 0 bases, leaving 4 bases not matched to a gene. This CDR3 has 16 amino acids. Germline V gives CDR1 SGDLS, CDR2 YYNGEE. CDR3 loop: CASNPLAGGSTDTQYF. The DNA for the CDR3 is TGTGCCAGCAACCCACTAGCGGGGGGGAGCACAGATACGCAGTATTTT.

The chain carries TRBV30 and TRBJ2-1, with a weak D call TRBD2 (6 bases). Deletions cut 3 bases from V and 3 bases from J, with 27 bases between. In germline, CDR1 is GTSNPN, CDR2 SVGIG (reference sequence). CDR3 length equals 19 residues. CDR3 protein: CAWRPLRGLGVLLYNEQFF. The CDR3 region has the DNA TGTGCCTGGAGGCCCCTACGGGGGTTAGGGGTATTGCTCTACAATGAGCAGTTCTTC.

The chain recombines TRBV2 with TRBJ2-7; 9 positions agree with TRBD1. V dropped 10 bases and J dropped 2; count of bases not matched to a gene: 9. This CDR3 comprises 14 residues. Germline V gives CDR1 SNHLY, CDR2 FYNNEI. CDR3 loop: CATNPGTGPYEQYF. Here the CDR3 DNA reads TGTGCCACAAACCCAGGGACAGGGCCCTACGAGCAGTACTTC. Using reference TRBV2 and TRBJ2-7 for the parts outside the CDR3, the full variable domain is EPEVTQTPSHQVTQMGQEVILRCVPISNHLYFYWYRQILGQKVEFLVSFYNNEISEKSEIFDDQFSVERPDGSNFTLKIRSTKLEDSAMYFCATNPGTGPYEQYFGPGTRLTVT.

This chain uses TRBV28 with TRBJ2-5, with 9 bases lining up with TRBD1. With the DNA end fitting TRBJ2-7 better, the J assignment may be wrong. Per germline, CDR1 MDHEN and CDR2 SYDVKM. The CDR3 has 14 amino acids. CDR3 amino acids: CASSLSDRGYEQYF. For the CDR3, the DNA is TGTGCCAGCAGTTTATCGGACAGGGGCTACGAGCAGTACTTC.

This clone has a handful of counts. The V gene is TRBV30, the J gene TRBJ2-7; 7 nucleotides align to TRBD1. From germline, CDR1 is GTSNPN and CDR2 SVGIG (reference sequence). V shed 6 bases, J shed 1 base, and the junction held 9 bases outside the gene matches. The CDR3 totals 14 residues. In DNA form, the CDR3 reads TGTGCCTGCTTTAGGGACAGAAGATCCTACGAGCAGTACTTC. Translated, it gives CACFRDRRSYEQYF.

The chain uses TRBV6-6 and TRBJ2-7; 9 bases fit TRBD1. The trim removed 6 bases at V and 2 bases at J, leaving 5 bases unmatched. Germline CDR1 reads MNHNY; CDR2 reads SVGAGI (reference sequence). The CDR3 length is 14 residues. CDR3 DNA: TGTGCCAGCAGCCGAGGACAGGGGACCTACGAGCAGTACTTC. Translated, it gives CASSRGQGTYEQYF.

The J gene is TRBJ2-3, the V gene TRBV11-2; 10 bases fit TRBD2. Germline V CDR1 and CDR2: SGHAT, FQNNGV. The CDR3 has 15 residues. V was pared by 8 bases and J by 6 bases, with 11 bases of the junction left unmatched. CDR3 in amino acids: CASGSETSGTDTQYF. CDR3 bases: TGTGCCAGCGGTAGTGAAACTAGCGGGACTGATACGCAGTATTTT.

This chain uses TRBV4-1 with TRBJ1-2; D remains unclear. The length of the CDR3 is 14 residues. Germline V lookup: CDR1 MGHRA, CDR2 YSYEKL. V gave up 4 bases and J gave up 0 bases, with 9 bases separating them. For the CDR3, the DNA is TGCGCCAGCAGCCCGGTCGGTCCTAACTATGGCTACACCTTC. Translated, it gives CASSPVGPNYGYTF.

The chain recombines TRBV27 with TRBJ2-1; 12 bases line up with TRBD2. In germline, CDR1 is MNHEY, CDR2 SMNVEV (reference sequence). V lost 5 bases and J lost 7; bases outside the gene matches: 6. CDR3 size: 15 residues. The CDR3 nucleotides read TGTGCCAGCAGTCCCCGACTAGCGGGAGTAAATGAGCAGTTCTTC. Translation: CASSPRLAGVNEQFF.

The CDR3 region has the DNA TGTGCCAGCAGCTTGGGCGGACTCCGCTCTGGAAACACCATATATTTT. Residues: CASSLGGLRSGNTIYF. The chain joins TRBV11-2 to TRBJ1-3; D call uncertain. The germline V gene encodes CDR1 SGHAT and CDR2 FQNNGV. This CDR3 is built from 16 residues. Deletions cut 3 bases from V and 0 bases from J, with 12 bases between.